These 19 T cell receptor beta chains were all obtained from the same sample, sequenced in a study of CD8 T cells in cerebrospinal fluid in Alzheimer's disease (dated by TCRdb to about 2020). To prepare the library, 10x single-cell sequencing was applied. Reads for this sample came from a NextSeq 550. Each CDR3 protein sequence appears as one entry after TCRdb reprocessed the reads, and no DNA is included. Per the sample table, the count is 1,100 or so distinct CDR3 sequences. Together, the top ten hold roughly 7.7% of the sample. The sample comprised cerebrospinal fluid. These receptor sequences come from a human donor in good health.

This clonotype shows up as medium-sized (0.01 to 0.1%) by frequency. J is TRBJ2-5 and V is TRBV4-2; without DNA, the TCRdb call of TRBD2 cannot be checked. The CDR3 length is 20 residues. CDR1 is LGHNA, CDR2 YNFKEQ, per germline. The CDR3: CASSQGASSGALGAQETQYF.

This clonotype is deemed medium-sized by its frequency. This chain connects TRBV30 to TRBJ2-6. CDR3 length: 13 residues. The germline V gene encodes CDR1 GTSNPN and CDR2 SVGIG (reference sequence). This CDR3 is CAWTTSGANVLTF.

This clonotype is large by frequency. The rearrangement joins TRBV4-3 to TRBJ2-7; TCRdb returns TRBD1, unconfirmable since there is no DNA. The CDR3 loop spans 15 amino acids. CDR1 LGHNA and CDR2 YSLEER come from the germline V gene. The chain's CDR3 is CASSQANPSPYEQYF.

This clonotype is deemed medium-sized by its frequency. CDR3 sequence reads: CASSGGQRTDTQYF. The chain couples TRBV5-1 to TRBJ2-3; there is no DNA to check the TCRdb D call of TRBD1. The CDR3 runs 14 residues. Germline V lookup: CDR1 SGHRS, CDR2 YFSETQ.

By frequency, this clonotype registers medium-sized. The chain uses TRBV7-9 and TRBJ1-1. Germline lookup yields CDR1 SEHNR and CDR2 FQNEAQ (reference sequence). The CDR3 has 15 residues. CDR3 residues: CASSQGQVMNTEAFF.

Judged by frequency, this clonotype is medium-sized (0.01 to 0.1%). The V and J genes are TRBV10-3 and TRBJ1-1; the TCRdb call, TRBD1, lacks DNA for checking. CDR3 size: 15 residues. Germline-derived CDR1 and CDR2 are ENHRY and SYGVKD. The CDR3: CAISEMTDVNTEAFF.

This clonotype is called large based on its frequency. The chain links TRBV3-1 to TRBJ1-4; checking the TCRdb D call of TRBD1 is not possible without DNA. The CDR3 loop spans 15 amino acids. Germline CDR1 reads LGHDT; CDR2 reads YNNKEL (reference sequence). The CDR3 loop reads CASSQFGQANEKLFF.

Frequency places this clonotype as medium-sized. The V and J genes are TRBV24-1 and TRBJ2-1; TCRdb indicates TRBD2, and absent DNA this call remains unverified. This CDR3 spans 17 amino acids. CDR1 KGHDR and CDR2 SFDVKD come from the germline V gene. CDR3: CATSDPGLASSYNEQFF.

By frequency, this clonotype is medium-sized (0.01 to 0.1%). The CDR3 sequence: CASSLGSGTRGQNEQFF. V gene TRBV6-5 combines with J gene TRBJ2-1; TCRdb's D call of TRBD2 is untestable without DNA. Germline CDR1 MNHEY, CDR2 SVGAGI. CDR3 length: 17 amino acids.

This clonotype is labeled medium-sized based on frequency. This chain links TRBV11-2 with TRBJ2-7; TCRdb designates TRBD1, a call that cannot be tested without DNA. The CDR3 is 14 residues long. Germline V gives CDR1 SGHAT, CDR2 FQNNGV. This CDR3 reads CASSFGDNSYEQYF.

By frequency, this clonotype is medium-sized. The chain carries TRBV7-2 and TRBJ1-1. The germline V gene encodes CDR1 SGHTA and CDR2 FQGNSA. The CDR3 runs to 13 residues. This CDR3 is CASRPSGTTEAFF. The whole variable domain, filled in from reference TRBV7-2 and TRBJ1-1, reads GAGVSQSPSNKVTEKGKDVELRCDPISGHTALYWYRQSLGQGLEFLIYFQGNSAPDKSGLPSDRFSAERTGGSVSTLTIQRTQQEDSAVYLCASRPSGTTEAFFGQGTRLTVV.

This clonotype is deemed large by its frequency. This chain links TRBV7-9 with TRBJ2-1; the TCRdb call, TRBD2, lacks DNA for checking. The CDR3 length is 13 residues. The germline V gene has CDR1 SEHNR and CDR2 FQNEAQ (reference sequence). The CDR3 protein is CASSRTGGVEQFF.

This clonotype ranks as large (0.1 to 1%) in terms of frequency. V is TRBV20-1 and J is TRBJ1-5; TCRdb's D call of TRBD1 is untestable without DNA. The CDR3 runs to 15 residues. CDR1 DFQATT and CDR2 SNEGSKA come from the germline V gene (reference sequence). The CDR3 spells CSARERQGKGQPQHF.

This clonotype is deemed medium-sized by its frequency. The chain carries TRBV11-3 and TRBJ2-1. Germline CDR1 is SGHNT and CDR2 is YENEEA. This CDR3 has 12 residues. CDR3 sequence: CASSLDTNEQFF.

Judged by frequency, this clonotype is medium-sized. The CDR3: CASSQDRRRTGNFYGYTF. This chain connects TRBV4-3 to TRBJ1-2; TCRdb proposes TRBD1, but this gene call is untestable without DNA. The length of the CDR3 is 18 residues. From germline, CDR1 is LGHNA and CDR2 YSLEER.

Measured by frequency, this clonotype is medium-sized. J is TRBJ1-3 and V is TRBV3-1; TCRdb's D gene call, TRBD1, goes unchecked for lack of DNA. Germline assignment: CDR1 LGHDT and CDR2 YNNKEL (reference sequence). The CDR3 covers 18 residues. The CDR3 protein is CASSEDRGSFGSGNTIYF.

Measured by frequency, this clonotype is medium-sized (0.01 to 0.1%). The rearrangement uses TRBV27 and TRBJ2-7. The germline V gene has CDR1 MNHEY and CDR2 SMNVEV (reference sequence). The CDR3 has 14 amino acids. CDR3 sequence: CASRMWGEVSEQYF.

Considering frequency, this clonotype is large. The chain uses TRBV20-1 and TRBJ2-3; TCRdb proposes TRBD2, but this gene call is untestable without DNA. The CDR3 totals 15 residues. Germline V gene lookup returns CDR1 DFQATT and CDR2 SNEGSKA (reference sequence). CDR3 protein: CSASQAGGPADTQYF.

This clonotype ranks as medium-sized in terms of frequency. The V and J genes are TRBV2 and TRBJ2-5; TCRdb lists TRBD1, though no DNA is available to test this call. The germline V gene has CDR1 SNHLY and CDR2 FYNNEI. The CDR3 consists of 12 residues. CDR3 amino acids: CASKTGVETQYF.